Shown below are 14 T cell receptor beta chains from a single sample sequenced in a study of cytomegalovirus exposure and HLA in healthy donors. Vbeta (60) and Jbeta (13) primers were used in the PCR. The table came from immunoSEQ multiplex PCR; TCRdb's copy has only in-frame clones and leaves some out. The sample includes 150,000 to 200,000 clones, about three quarters seen only once; the top ten take 11% to 15%. Input material: PBMCs. Every receptor here comes from a man over 45 in good health and CMV-seropositive.

The chain has TRBV5-1 and TRBJ2-2; D unresolved. The V end lost 1 base, the J end lost 0 bases, and 16 bases lay between the germline ends. CDR3 length: 18 amino acids. CDR1 is SGHRS and CDR2 is YFSETQ in the germline V gene. This CDR3 is CASSLSVRQAANTGELFF. The CDR3 bases are TGCGCCAGCAGCTTGTCGGTAAGGCAGGCCGCGAACACCGGGGAGCTGTTTTTT.

The chain is built from TRBV5-6 and TRBJ2-7; maybe TRBD2 (6 bases). This CDR3 is 13 amino acids long. The V end lost 0 bases, the J end lost 3 bases, and 7 bases lay between the germline ends. Germline V gene sequence: CDR1 SGHDT, CDR2 YYEEEE. DNA of the CDR3: TGTGCCAGCAGCTTGGGGGGGGACTACGAGCAGTACTTC. This translates into CASSLGGDYEQYF.

This clone was recorded a few times. The rearrangement uses TRBV11-2 and TRBJ1-1, with D perhaps TRBD1 (5 bases). This CDR3 is built from 16 residues. From germline, CDR1 is SGHAT and CDR2 FQNNGV. V was pared by 2 bases and J by 1 base, with 14 bases between. CDR3 region: CASSLTVGGGNTEAFF. DNA of the CDR3: TGTGCCAGCAGCTTAACGGTCGGGGGGGGGAACACTGAAGCTTTCTTT.

The chain has TRBV7-9 and TRBJ1-2, with no clear D. This CDR3 region has 15 residues. Looked up from germline, CDR1 is SEHNR and CDR2 is FQNEAQ (reference sequence). Trimming shortened V by 4 bases and J by 5 bases, and 17 bases separated the two germline ends. The CDR3 here is CASSSHSTNVYGYTF. The CDR3 region has the DNA TGTGCCAGCAGCTCCCACAGCACAAACGTATATGGCTACACCTTC.

The CDR3 loop is CASSLTRAYEQYF. CDR3 bases: TGCGCCAGCAGCTTGACCCGGGCCTACGAGCAGTACTTC. The V gene is TRBV5-1, the J gene TRBJ2-7; D unresolved. This CDR3 comprises 13 residues. Per the germline V gene, CDR1 is SGHRS and CDR2 is YFSETQ. The V and J ends lost 1 base and 2 bases respectively, with 7 bases between them.

The J gene is TRBJ1-5, the V gene TRBV28; TRBD1 agrees at 7 bases. The CDR3 extends over 16 amino acids. Germline V lookup: CDR1 MDHEN, CDR2 SYDVKM. The V gene end was trimmed by 0 bases and the J gene end by 2 bases; junction bases not matched to a gene: 4. The CDR3 here is CASSLWGQRGNQPQHF. DNA of the CDR3: TGTGCCAGCAGTTTATGGGGACAGAGGGGCAATCAGCCCCAGCATTTT. Full variable domain (missing parts from reference TRBV28 and TRBJ1-5): DVKVTQSSRYLVKRTGEKVFLECVQDMDHENMFWYRQDPGLGLRLIYFSYDVKMKEKGDIPEGYSVSREKKERFSLILESASTNQTSMYLCASSLWGQRGNQPQHFGDGTRLSIL.

This clone was recorded once. The V and J genes are TRBV10-3 and TRBJ1-1, with D uncertain. V was cut by 0 bases and J by 0 bases, with 11 bases left in between. Germline CDR1 and CDR2: ENHRY and SYGVKD. The CDR3 sequence is 16 residues long. CDR3 coding DNA: TGTGCCATCAGTGAGTCGACATCCCTTCTGAACACTGAAGCTTTCTTT. Encoded protein: CAISESTSLLNTEAFF.

The chain links TRBV6-1 to TRBJ1-5; no clear D gene. This CDR3 spans 14 amino acids. From germline, CDR1 is MNHNS and CDR2 SASEGT. Trimming shortened V by 5 bases and J by 0 bases, and 8 bases separated the two germline ends. CDR3: CASSNPYSNQPQHF. The CDR3 DNA is TGTGCCAGCAGTAACCCCTATAGCAATCAGCCCCAGCATTTT.

This chain joins TRBV29-1 and TRBJ2-3; the match to TRBD1 covers 8 bases. CDR3 length equals 15 residues. Germline trimming cut 0 bases from V and 3 bases from J; bases unmatched to any gene: 5. Germline V CDR1 and CDR2: SQVTM, ANQGSEA. This chain's CDR3 is CSVEDPTGATDTQYF. CDR3 DNA: TGCAGCGTTGAAGATCCGACAGGGGCTACAGATACGCAGTATTTT.

V and J are TRBV5-6 and TRBJ1-5, with 7 bases lining up with TRBD1. CDR1 and CDR2 (germline): SGHDT, YYEEEE. This CDR3 has 14 residues. After removal of 4 bases from V and 6 bases from J, the junction contained 7 bases not matched to a gene. CDR3 region: CASSRDRDLQPQHF. The DNA of the CDR3 is TGTGCCAGCAGCCGCGACAGGGATCTTCAGCCCCAGCATTTT.

The chain has TRBV18 and TRBJ2-7; D is ambiguous. This CDR3 comprises 14 residues. V lost 0 bases to trimming and J lost 1 base, with 7 bases between them. CDR1 is KGHSH, CDR2 LQKENI, per germline. The CDR3, as DNA: TGTGCCAGCTCACCACCGCGCAAATCCTACGAGCAGTACTTC. Translation: CASSPPRKSYEQYF.

The chain is built from TRBV5-1 and TRBJ1-3; 7 bases align to TRBD1. Germline CDR1 reads SGHRS; CDR2 reads YFSETQ. Trimming cost V 1 base and J 2 bases; bases outside gene matches: 12. CDR3 size: 18 residues. This CDR3 reads CASSLNVLTGAPGNTIYF. CDR3 nucleotide sequence: TGCGCCAGCAGCTTGAATGTATTAACAGGGGCGCCTGGAAACACCATATATTTT.

This chain uses TRBV10-3 with TRBJ2-5; 8 positions match TRBD1. CDR3 length: 14 residues. Trimming removed 6 bases from V and 1 base from J; junction bases left unmatched: 4. The germline V gene has CDR1 ENHRY and CDR2 SYGVKD. CDR3 sequence (DNA): TGTGCCATCAGCGGGGACAGGATCCAAGAGACCCAGTACTTC. Residues: CAISGDRIQETQYF.

The chain joins TRBV29-1 to TRBJ1-1, with TRBD1 matching over 7 bases. Germline CDR1 reads SQVTM; CDR2 reads ANQGSEA. CDR3 size: 11 residues. V shed 5 bases and J 4 bases; nucleotides not matched to a gene: 1. CDR3 DNA sequence: TGCAGCGTTACAGGGGTCACTGAAGCTTTCTTT. Protein product: CSVTGVTEAFF.